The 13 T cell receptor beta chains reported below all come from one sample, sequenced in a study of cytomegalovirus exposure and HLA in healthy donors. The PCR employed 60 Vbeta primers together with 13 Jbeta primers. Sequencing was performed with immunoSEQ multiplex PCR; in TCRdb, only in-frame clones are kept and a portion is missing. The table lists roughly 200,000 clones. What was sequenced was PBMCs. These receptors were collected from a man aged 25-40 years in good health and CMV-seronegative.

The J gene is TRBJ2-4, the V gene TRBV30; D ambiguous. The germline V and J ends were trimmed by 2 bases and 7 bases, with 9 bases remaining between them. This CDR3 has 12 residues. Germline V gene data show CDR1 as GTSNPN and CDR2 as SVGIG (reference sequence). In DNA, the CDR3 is TGTGCCTGGAGTCTCAGCGTGAACATTCAGTACTTC. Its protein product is CAWSLSVNIQYF. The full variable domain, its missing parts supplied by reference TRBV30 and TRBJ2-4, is SQTIHQWPATLVQPVGSPLSLECTVEGTSNPNLYWYRQAAGRGLQLLFYSVGIGQISSEVPQNLSASRPQDRQFILSSKKLLLSDSGFYLCAWSLSVNIQYFGAGTRLSVL.

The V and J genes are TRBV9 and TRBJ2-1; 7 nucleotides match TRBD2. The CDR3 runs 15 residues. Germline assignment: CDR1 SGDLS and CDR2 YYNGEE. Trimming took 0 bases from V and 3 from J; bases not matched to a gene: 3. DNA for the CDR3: TGTGCCAGCAGCGTAGACAGCGGGGTCTACAATGAGCAGTTCTTC. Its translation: CASSVDSGVYNEQFF.

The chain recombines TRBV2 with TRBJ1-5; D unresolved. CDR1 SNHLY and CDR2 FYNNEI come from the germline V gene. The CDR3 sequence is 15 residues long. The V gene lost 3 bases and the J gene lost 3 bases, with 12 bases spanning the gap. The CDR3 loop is CASSEQSQNNQPQHF. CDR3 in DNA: TGTGCCAGCAGTGAGCAGTCCCAGAACAATCAGCCCCAGCATTTT.

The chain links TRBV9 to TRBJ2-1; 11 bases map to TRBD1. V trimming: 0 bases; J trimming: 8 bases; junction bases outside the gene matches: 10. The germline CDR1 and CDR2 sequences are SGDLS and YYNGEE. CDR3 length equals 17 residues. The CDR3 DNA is TGTGCCAGCAGCGTAGAGGAGGACAGGGGGCATTTTGATGAGCAGTTCTTC. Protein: CASSVEEDRGHFDEQFF.

The CDR3 reads CASSYRDLKYNEQFF. CDR3 DNA: TGTGCCAGCAGTTACCGGGACTTAAAGTACAATGAGCAGTTCTTC. The rearrangement links TRBV6-5 to TRBJ2-1, with D possibly matching TRBD2 (6 bases). V gave up 2 bases and J gave up 4 bases, with 12 bases separating them. This CDR3 contains 15 residues. Germline CDR1 MNHEY, CDR2 SVGAGI.

The CDR3 region is CASSFRASTDTQYF. The CDR3 DNA is TGCGCCAGCAGCTTCAGGGCTAGCACAGATACGCAGTATTTT. The rearrangement uses TRBV5-1 and TRBJ2-3, with D maybe TRBD1 (5 bases). CDR1 is SGHRS, CDR2 YFSETQ, per germline. CDR3 length: 14 residues. The V gene lost 2 bases and the J gene lost 0 bases, with 7 bases spanning the gap.

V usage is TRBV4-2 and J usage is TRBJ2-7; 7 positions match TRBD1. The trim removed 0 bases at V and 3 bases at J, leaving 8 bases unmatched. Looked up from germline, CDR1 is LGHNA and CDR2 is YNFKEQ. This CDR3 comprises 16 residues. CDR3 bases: TGTGCCAGCAGCCAAGAGATGGGACAGCCTAACTACGAGCAGTACTTC. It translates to CASSQEMGQPNYEQYF.

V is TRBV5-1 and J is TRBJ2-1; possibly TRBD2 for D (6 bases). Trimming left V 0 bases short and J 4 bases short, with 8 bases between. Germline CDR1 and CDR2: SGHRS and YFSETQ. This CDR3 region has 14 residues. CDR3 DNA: TGCGCCAGCAGCTTGGAACTAGCTTACAATGAGCAGTTCTTC. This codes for CASSLELAYNEQFF.

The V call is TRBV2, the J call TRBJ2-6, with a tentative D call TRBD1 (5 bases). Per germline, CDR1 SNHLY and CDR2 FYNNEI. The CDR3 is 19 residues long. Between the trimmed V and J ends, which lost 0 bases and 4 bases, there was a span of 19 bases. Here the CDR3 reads CASSEAGLMIRAGANVLTF. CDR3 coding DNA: TGTGCCAGCAGTGAAGCGGGTCTTATGATCAGGGCCGGGGCCAACGTCCTGACTTTC.

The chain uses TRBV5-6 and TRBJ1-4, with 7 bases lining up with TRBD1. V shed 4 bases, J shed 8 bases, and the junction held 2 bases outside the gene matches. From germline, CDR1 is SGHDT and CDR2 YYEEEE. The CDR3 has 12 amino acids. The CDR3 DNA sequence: TGTGCCAGCAGCGGGACAGACGAAAAACTGTTTTTT. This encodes CASSGTDEKLFF.

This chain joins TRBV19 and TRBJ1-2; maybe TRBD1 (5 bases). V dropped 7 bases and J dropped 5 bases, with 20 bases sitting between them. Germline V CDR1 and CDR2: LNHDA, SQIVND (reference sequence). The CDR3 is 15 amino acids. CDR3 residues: CASTGGFQDAYGYTF. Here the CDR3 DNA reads TGTGCCAGTACCGGGGGATTTCAAGACGCATATGGCTACACCTTC.

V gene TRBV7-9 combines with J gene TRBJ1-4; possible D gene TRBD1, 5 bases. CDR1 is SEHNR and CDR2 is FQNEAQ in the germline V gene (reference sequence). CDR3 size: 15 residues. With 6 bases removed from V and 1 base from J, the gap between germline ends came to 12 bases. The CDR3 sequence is CASSYAGGTNEKLFF. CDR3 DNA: TGTGCCAGCAGTTACGCCGGGGGAACTAATGAAAAACTGTTTTTT.

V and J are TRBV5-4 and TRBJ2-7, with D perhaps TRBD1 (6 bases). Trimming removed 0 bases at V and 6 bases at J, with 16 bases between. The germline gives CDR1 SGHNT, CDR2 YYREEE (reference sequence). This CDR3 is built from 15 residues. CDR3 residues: CASSLGQGPYTEQYF. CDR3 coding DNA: TGTGCCAGCAGCTTGGGGCAGGGGCCATATACCGAGCAGTACTTC.